The sequence of this T cell receptor beta chain was determined in a study of regulatory T cells in long-lasting Graves disease. Arm-PCR with iRepertoire HTBI primers amplified the CDR3 regions for these TCR beta libraries. Using its own MiXCR run on the multiplex PCR reads, TCRdb lists one record per CDR3 protein. The sample contains hundreds of thousands of distinct CDR3 sequences, over 15% of which appear only once. V shed 0 bases and J shed 4 bases, with 9 bases lying between them. The CDR3 loop spans 13 amino acids. Per the germline V gene, CDR1 is DFQATT and CDR2 is SNEGSKA (reference sequence). This clonotype was recorded many times. Its target is not known. Study results and limitations: Persistent cases favored TRBV28, TRBJ1-2 and TRBJ2-5.

Time point specified: newly diagnosed GD, antithyroid drugs for less than 3 months. RNA from PBMCs was the source of the TCR library. These same records also appear under a second study, on T cells in Graves' hyperthyroidism and ophthalmopathy.

The sample was peripheral blood mononuclear cells (PBMCs), taken at new diagnosis, from a patient treated with antithyroid drugs. The clonotype originates from a man aged 35 to 55 with Graves disease. The chain is built from TRBV20-1 and TRBJ1-2, with D maybe TRBD1 (6 bases). The CDR3 region is CSAREARGYGYTF. For the CDR3, the DNA is TGCAGTGCTAGAGAAGCCAGGGGCTATGGCTACACCTTC.